One and the same sample provided the 18 T cell receptor beta chains below, sequenced in a study of blood T cell repertoires in COVID-19. Only in-frame clones appear in the TCRdb table, and some are missing; sequencing was by immunoSEQ multiplex PCR. The sample lists roughly 70,000 clones, about 88% occurring once. Source material: peripheral blood. The receptors stem from a human donor in a cohort sampled during active COVID-19.

DNA for the CDR3: TGTGCCACCAGTGATCGGACTAGCGGGGGAATACCAGATACGCAGTATTTT. Its translation is CATSDRTSGGIPDTQYF. This chain connects TRBV24-1 to TRBJ2-3, with 13 nucleotides matching TRBD2. Germline CDR1 is KGHDR and CDR2 is SFDVKD. The CDR3 spans 17 residues. V shed 3 bases and J 4 bases; nucleotides not matched to a gene: 6.

V usage is TRBV19 and J usage is TRBJ1-2, with 9 bases aligning to TRBD1. Germline assignment: CDR1 LNHDA and CDR2 SQIVND (reference sequence). The CDR3 runs to 18 residues. Germline trimming cut 5 bases from V and 3 bases from J; bases unmatched to any gene: 16. CDR3 DNA sequence: TGTGCCAGTAGTCCCTCGGGACAGGGTTTTAGAACGGACTATGGCTACACCTTC. As protein: CASSPSGQGFRTDYGYTF. The complete variable domain, with remaining parts taken from reference TRBV19 and TRBJ1-2, reads DGGITQSPKYLFRKEGQNVTLSCEQNLNHDAMYWYRQDPGQGLRLIYYSQIVNDFQKGDIAEGYSVSREKKESFPLTVTSAQKNPTAFYLCASSPSGQGFRTDYGYTFGSGTRLTVV.

The table lists this clone with a count of one. This rearrangement joins TRBV10-2 to TRBJ2-2, with D perhaps TRBD1 (6 bases). The germline V gene has CDR1 WSHSY and CDR2 SAAADI. Trimming pared 7 bases from V and 3 bases from J, leaving 12 bases between. CDR3 length: 14 residues. The CDR3 sequence is CASMTDRYTGELFF. As DNA, the CDR3 is TGCGCCAGCATGACTGACAGGTACACCGGGGAGCTGTTTTTT.

The V gene is TRBV4-1, the J gene TRBJ2-5, with 7 bases fitting TRBD2. The germline V gene encodes CDR1 MGHRA and CDR2 YSYEKL. The CDR3 length is 14 residues. V shed 3 bases and J 1 base; nucleotides not matched to a gene: 2. The CDR3 DNA is TGCGCCAGCAGCCAGGCGGGGGTCCAAGAGACCCAGTACTTC. It yields the protein CASSQAGVQETQYF.

The V and J genes are TRBV11-3 and TRBJ1-4; a possible D gene is TRBD1 (6 bases). Trimming cost V 4 bases and J 4 bases, with 13 bases left between them. The V gene's germline CDR1 is SGHNT and CDR2 YENEEA. The CDR3 is 15 amino acids. The CDR3 DNA follows: TGTGCCAGCAGCTCTCCGGACAGTCGTAATGAAAAACTGTTTTTT. Its protein product is CASSSPDSRNEKLFF.

This clone was observed a single time. J is TRBJ1-1 and V is TRBV6-5; 9 bases match TRBD1. This CDR3 has 14 residues. With V trimmed by 10 bases and J by 1 base, 7 bases remained unmatched. Germline CDR1 is MNHEY and CDR2 is SVGAGI. CDR3 region: CATTSGQGNTEAFF. CDR3 coding DNA: TGTGCCACCACCTCGGGACAGGGGAACACTGAAGCTTTCTTT.

The chain uses TRBV7-6 and TRBJ2-1; possible D gene TRBD1, 5 bases. The CDR3 is 13 residues long. Germline assignment: CDR1 SGHVS and CDR2 FNYEAQ. The V end was cut by 5 bases, the J end by 9 bases, with 14 bases between. The CDR3 sequence: CASSLGPVSEQFF. The CDR3 DNA reads as TGTGCCAGCAGCCTGGGGCCCGTAAGTGAGCAGTTCTTC. The full variable domain, completed using reference TRBV7-6 and TRBJ2-1, is GAGVSQSPRYKVTKRGQDVALRCDPISGHVSLYWYRQALGQGPEFLTYFNYEAQQDKSGLPNDRFSAERPEGSISTLTIQRTEQRDSAMYRCASSLGPVSEQFFGPGTRLTVL.

The chain recombines TRBV7-8 with TRBJ1-2; the match to TRBD1 covers 8 bases. J lost 7 bases, V lost 5 bases, and 9 bases had no gene match. Germline CDR1 reads SGHVS; CDR2 reads FQNEAQ. The CDR3 sequence is 14 residues long. The CDR3 loop is CASSLGTGERGYTF. DNA for the CDR3: TGTGCCAGCAGCCTCGGGACAGGAGAACGTGGCTACACCTTC.

CDR3 DNA sequence: TGTGCCAGCAGCCAAGTAACTGGGGGCGGCGGCACAGATACGCAGTATTTT. Translated: CASSQVTGGGGTDTQYF. This chain links TRBV4-2 with TRBJ2-3; D might be TRBD1 (6 bases). In germline, CDR1 is LGHNA, CDR2 YNFKEQ. Between the trimmed V and J ends, which lost 1 base and 1 base, there was a span of 15 bases. CDR3 length equals 17 residues.

This chain connects TRBV18 to TRBJ1-2, with TRBD1 as a possible D gene (5 bases). The germline V gene has CDR1 KGHSH and CDR2 LQKENI. The length of the CDR3 is 16 residues. Trimming took 2 bases from V and 6 from J, leaving 19 bases between them. CDR3 sequence: CASSPSPGGEGNGYTF. DNA of the CDR3: TGTGCCAGCTCACCATCGCCCGGGGGGGAAGGAAATGGCTACACCTTC.

The chain is built from TRBV18 and TRBJ2-7; 7 bases are a match to TRBD2. Germline assignment: CDR1 KGHSH and CDR2 LQKENI. The CDR3 contains 15 residues. V lost 2 bases to trimming and J lost 2 bases; unmatched junction nucleotides: 6. CDR3 sequence (DNA): TGTGCCAGCTCACCAGTTTGGGGGGGAACCTACGAGCAGTACTTC. Translation gives CASSPVWGGTYEQYF.

The chain uses TRBV6-5 and TRBJ2-7, with D maybe TRBD2 (5 bases). V dropped 7 bases and J dropped 2 bases, with 15 bases sitting between them. The CDR3 covers 14 residues. From germline, CDR1 is MNHEY and CDR2 SVGAGI. CDR3 amino acids: CASKRADLTYEQYF. The CDR3 region has the DNA TGTGCCAGCAAAAGGGCGGACTTGACCTACGAGCAGTACTTC.

The chain recombines TRBV5-1 with TRBJ2-1, with 10 bases that match TRBD1. Germline V gene data show CDR1 as SGHRS and CDR2 as YFSETQ. V was clipped by 4 bases and J by 15 bases; unmatched bases: 10. This CDR3 is 13 amino acids long. CDR3 amino acids: CASSKGTGALGFF. CDR3 DNA: TGCGCCAGCAGCAAAGGGACAGGGGCCTTGGGGTTCTTC.

The chain joins TRBV15 to TRBJ1-6, with D possibly being TRBD1 (5 bases). Germline values: CDR1 LNHNV, CDR2 YYDKDF (reference sequence). Trimming pared 6 bases from V and 7 bases from J, leaving 16 bases between. CDR3 size: 15 residues. This chain's CDR3 is CATSNDRYENSPLHF. For the CDR3, the DNA is TGTGCCACCAGTAACGACAGATATGAGAATTCACCCCTCCACTTT. Based on the CDR3 plus reference TRBV15 and TRBJ1-6, the full variable domain is DAMVIQNPRYQVTQFGKPVTLSCSQTLNHNVMYWYQQKSSQAPKLLFHYYDKDFNNEADTPDNFQSRRPNTSFCFLDIRSPGLGDTAMYLCATSNDRYENSPLHFGNGTRLTVT.

This clone turned up a few times. The CDR3 DNA follows: TGTGCCAGCAGCCCAAGGATAGCGATACAAGAGACCCAGTACTTC. Translation: CASSPRIAIQETQYF. This rearrangement joins TRBV7-6 to TRBJ2-5; maybe TRBD2 (5 bases). Trimming cost V 5 bases and J 2 bases, with 15 bases left between them. Germline V gives CDR1 SGHVS, CDR2 FNYEAQ. This CDR3 spans 15 amino acids.

Only a few counts were recorded for this clone. The chain carries TRBV4-1 and TRBJ1-5; possibly TRBD1 for D (6 bases). This CDR3 has 15 amino acids. The ends were cut back, 0 bases at V and 7 bases at J, with 13 bases in the middle. CDR1 is MGHRA and CDR2 is YSYEKL in the germline V gene. The CDR3 sequence is CASSQDYPGAQPQHF. The CDR3 nucleotides read TGCGCCAGCAGCCAAGATTACCCAGGGGCCCAGCCCCAGCATTTT.

This chain uses TRBV7-9 with TRBJ2-3; D may be TRBD2 (6 bases). In germline, CDR1 is SEHNR, CDR2 FQNEAQ (reference sequence). This CDR3 spans 16 amino acids. V was clipped by 4 bases and J by 2 bases, with 16 bases between them. The CDR3 DNA sequence: TGTGCCAGCAGCTCAAAATGGCGCGGGGACACAGATACGCAGTATTTT. Residues: CASSSKWRGDTDTQYF.

A few counts support this clone. This chain joins TRBV11-1 and TRBJ2-5; 10 nucleotides agree with TRBD2. The germline CDR1 and CDR2 sequences are SGHAT and FQDESV (reference sequence). The CDR3 contains 15 residues. Trimming removed 5 bases from V and 3 bases from J; junction bases left unmatched: 6. CDR3 sequence: CASSQRTSGKETQYF. The CDR3 coding sequence is TGTGCCAGCAGCCAGAGGACTAGCGGAAAAGAGACCCAGTACTTC.